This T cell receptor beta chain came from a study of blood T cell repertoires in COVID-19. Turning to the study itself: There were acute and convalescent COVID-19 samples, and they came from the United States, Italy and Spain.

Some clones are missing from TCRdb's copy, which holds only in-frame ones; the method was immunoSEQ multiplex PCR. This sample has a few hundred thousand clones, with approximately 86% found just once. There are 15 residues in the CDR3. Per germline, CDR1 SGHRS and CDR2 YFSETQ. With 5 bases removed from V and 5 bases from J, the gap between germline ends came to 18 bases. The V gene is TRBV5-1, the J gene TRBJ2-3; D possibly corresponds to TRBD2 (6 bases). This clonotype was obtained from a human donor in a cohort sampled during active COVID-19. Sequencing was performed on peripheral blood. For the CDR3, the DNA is TGCGCCAGCAGAGAGGGACTGGTCATTATAGATACGCAGTATTTT. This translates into CASREGLVIIDTQYF.